This is a list of T cell receptor beta chains from one sample in a study of shared clonotypes between healthy human individuals. Clones were sequenced by immunoSEQ multiplex PCR, and TCRdb holds only the in-frame ones, with some missing. The profile shows hundreds of thousands of clones, less than 80% of them singletons. Sequenced sample: memory CD4+ T cells sorted from blood. All receptors come from a woman between 25 and 40 years old in good health. The CDR3 runs from the conserved cysteine through the conserved F or W. Each record gives: CDR3 protein, CDR3 DNA, clone size, J gene, D gene, V gene. A D gene is named only where the DNA matches it firmly. Size is omitted from some rows. Given values are once, few, many or a class for expanded clones.

CDR3aa: CSVEVTRAGDGYTF
CDR3nt: TGCAGCGTTGAAGTAACCCGGGCTGGGGACGGCTACACCTTC
abundance: NA
j_gene: TRBJ1-2
d_gene: NA
v_gene: TRBV29-1

CDR3aa: CASRPQLANEQFF
CDR3nt: TGTGCCAGCAGACCCCAACTAGCAAATGAGCAGTTCTTC
abundance: NA
j_gene: TRBJ2-1
d_gene: NA
v_gene: TRBV28

CDR3aa: CASSKWGVSYEQYF
CDR3nt: TGTGCCAGTAGCAAGTGGGGGGTCTCCTACGAGCAGTACTTC
abundance: NA
j_gene: TRBJ2-7
d_gene: NA
v_gene: TRBV19

CDR3aa: CASSLTGTGFYEQFF
CDR3nt: TGTGCCAGCAGCTTAACCGGGACAGGGTTCTATGAGCAGTTCTTC
abundance: few
j_gene: TRBJ2-1
d_gene: TRBD1
v_gene: TRBV5-4

CDR3aa: CASSLSSHGELFF
CDR3nt: TGTGCCAGCAGCTTAAGTAGTCACGGGGAGCTGTTTTTT
abundance: NA
j_gene: TRBJ2-2
d_gene: NA
v_gene: TRBV7-6

CDR3aa: CASSGGSSYNEQFF
CDR3nt: TGTGCCAGCAGTGGTGGGAGCTCCTACAATGAGCAGTTCTTC
abundance: NA
j_gene: TRBJ2-1
d_gene: NA
v_gene: TRBV2

CDR3aa: CATSRDTRPGETQYF
CDR3nt: TGTGCCACCAGCAGAGATACTAGGCCAGGGGAGACCCAGTACTTC
abundance: NA
j_gene: TRBJ2-5
d_gene: NA
v_gene: TRBV15

CDR3aa: CASSLDILSNQPQHF
CDR3nt: TGTGCCAGCAGCTTGGACATACTTAGCAATCAGCCCCAGCATTTT
abundance: NA
j_gene: TRBJ1-5
d_gene: NA
v_gene: TRBV7-2

CDR3aa: CATSRESNLAGWETQYF
CDR3nt: TGTGCCACCAGCAGAGAAAGTAATTTAGCGGGGTGGGAGACCCAGTACTTC
abundance: few
j_gene: TRBJ2-5
d_gene: TRBD2
v_gene: TRBV15

CDR3aa: CASSFFGLAGVGGELFF
CDR3nt: TGTGCCAGCAGTTTCTTCGGACTAGCGGGAGTTGGCGGGGAGCTGTTTTTT
abundance: NA
j_gene: TRBJ2-2
d_gene: TRBD2
v_gene: TRBV28

CDR3aa: CASSISIGGRGQPQHF
CDR3nt: TGTGCCAGTAGTATAAGTATAGGGGGAAGGGGTCAGCCCCAGCATTTT
abundance: once
j_gene: TRBJ1-5
d_gene: NA
v_gene: TRBV19

CDR3aa: CASRDTSAGVNYGYTF
CDR3nt: TGTGCCAGCAGAGATACTTCAGCAGGGGTGAACTATGGCTACACCTTC
abundance: NA
j_gene: TRBJ1-2
d_gene: NA
v_gene: TRBV28

CDR3aa: CASSVERRETQYF
CDR3nt: TGTGCCAGCAGTGTGGAGCGCCGAGAGACCCAGTACTTC
abundance: NA
j_gene: TRBJ2-5
d_gene: NA
v_gene: TRBV6-1

CDR3aa: CASSYGGPPQDEQFF
CDR3nt: TGTGCCAGCAGTTATGGAGGGCCTCCTCAGGATGAGCAGTTCTTC
abundance: NA
j_gene: TRBJ2-1
d_gene: NA
v_gene: TRBV6-5

CDR3aa: CASSLDVGGRVHNEQFF
CDR3nt: TGTGCCAGCAGCTTAGATGTGGGCGGGAGGGTTCACAATGAGCAGTTCTTC
abundance: NA
j_gene: TRBJ2-1
d_gene: TRBD2
v_gene: TRBV7-8

CDR3aa: CASSGTTGGYEQYF
CDR3nt: TGTGCCAGCAGTGGGACAACGGGGGGTTACGAGCAGTACTTC
abundance: NA
j_gene: TRBJ2-7
d_gene: NA
v_gene: TRBV28

CDR3aa: CASSFPGLAEQYF
CDR3nt: TGTGCCAGCAGCTTCCCTGGACTAGCCGAGCAGTACTTC
abundance: NA
j_gene: TRBJ2-7
d_gene: TRBD2
v_gene: TRBV11-2

CDR3aa: CASSRLGTSSYEQYF
CDR3nt: TGTGCCAGCAGCCGCTTGGGGACAAGCTCCTACGAGCAGTACTTC
abundance: NA
j_gene: TRBJ2-7
d_gene: NA
v_gene: TRBV4-2

CDR3aa: CASSALLAGGMGETQYF
CDR3nt: TGTGCCAGCAGTGCCCTACTAGCGGGAGGGATGGGGGAGACCCAGTACTTC
abundance: NA
j_gene: TRBJ2-5
d_gene: TRBD2
v_gene: TRBV2

CDR3aa: CASPATRDRGTDTQYF
CDR3nt: TGTGCCAGCCCCGCAACCCGGGACAGGGGGACAGATACGCAGTATTTT
abundance: NA
j_gene: TRBJ2-3
d_gene: TRBD1
v_gene: TRBV28

CDR3aa: CASSQEYTSYGYTF
CDR3nt: TGTGCCAGCAGCCAAGAATACACCAGCTATGGCTACACCTTC
abundance: NA
j_gene: TRBJ1-2
d_gene: NA
v_gene: TRBV4-2

CDR3aa: CASSWSGRTDSGNTIYF
CDR3nt: TGTGCCAGCAGCTGGTCCGGTCGGACGGACTCTGGAAACACCATATATTTT
abundance: NA
j_gene: TRBJ1-3
d_gene: NA
v_gene: TRBV5-5

CDR3aa: CASSPWGGRAKRGTDTQYF
CDR3nt: TGCGCCAGCAGCCCGTGGGGCGGGAGGGCCAAGCGGGGAACAGATACGCAGTATTTT
abundance: NA
j_gene: TRBJ2-3
d_gene: TRBD2
v_gene: TRBV4-1

CDR3aa: CASSSRRVGVSYEQYF
CDR3nt: TGTGCCAGCAGTTCACGACGGGTAGGGGTTTCCTACGAGCAGTACTTC
abundance: NA
j_gene: TRBJ2-7
d_gene: NA
v_gene: TRBV25-1

CDR3aa: CASSPSIGTQSGETQYF
CDR3nt: TGTGCCAGCTCACCTTCGATCGGGACACAATCGGGAGAGACCCAGTACTTC
abundance: NA
j_gene: TRBJ2-5
d_gene: NA
v_gene: TRBV18

CDR3aa: CASSQDSSGANVLTF
CDR3nt: TGTGCCAGCAGTCAAGACAGCTCTGGGGCCAACGTCCTGACTTTC
abundance: many
j_gene: TRBJ2-6
d_gene: NA
v_gene: TRBV6-1

CDR3aa: CASSSLGQGHEQYF
CDR3nt: TGTGCCAGCAGTTCCTTGGGACAGGGCCACGAGCAGTACTTC
abundance: NA
j_gene: TRBJ2-7
d_gene: TRBD1
v_gene: TRBV28

CDR3aa: CASTQDVREQYF
CDR3nt: TGTGCCAGCACCCAGGACGTCCGGGAGCAGTACTTC
abundance: NA
j_gene: TRBJ2-7
d_gene: NA
v_gene: TRBV28

CDR3aa: CASSIVDSSYEQYF
CDR3nt: TGTGCCAGTAGTATCGTGGACAGCTCCTACGAGCAGTACTTC
abundance: NA
j_gene: TRBJ2-7
d_gene: NA
v_gene: TRBV19

CDR3aa: CASSLRRGREETQYF
CDR3nt: TGTGCCAGCAGTCTCCGTAGGGGGAGGGAGGAGACCCAGTACTTC
abundance: NA
j_gene: TRBJ2-5
d_gene: NA
v_gene: TRBV9

CDR3aa: CASSSQVGGQPQHF
CDR3nt: TGTGCCAGCAGCTCGCAGGTAGGGGGGCAGCCCCAGCATTTT
abundance: NA
j_gene: TRBJ1-5
d_gene: NA
v_gene: TRBV5-5

CDR3aa: CAISEQKGELFF
CDR3nt: TGTGCCATCAGTGAACAGAAGGGGGAGCTGTTTTTT
abundance: NA
j_gene: TRBJ2-2
d_gene: NA
v_gene: TRBV10-3

CDR3aa: CASSHPGRSPYEQYF
CDR3nt: TGCGCCAGCAGCCACCCGGGACGGTCCCCCTACGAGCAGTACTTC
abundance: NA
j_gene: TRBJ2-7
d_gene: NA
v_gene: TRBV4-1

CDR3aa: CASSLTSGVVGELFF
CDR3nt: TGTGCCAGCAGCTTAACTAGCGGGGTGGTCGGGGAGCTGTTTTTT
abundance: NA
j_gene: TRBJ2-2
d_gene: TRBD2
v_gene: TRBV11-2

CDR3aa: CASSVPPTNRSTGELFF
CDR3nt: TGTGCCAGCAGCGTACCACCTACTAATCGGAGCACCGGGGAGCTGTTTTTT
abundance: NA
j_gene: TRBJ2-2
d_gene: NA
v_gene: TRBV9

CDR3aa: CASIPGLALNEQFF
CDR3nt: TGTGCCAGCATTCCGGGACTAGCCTTGAATGAGCAGTTCTTC
abundance: NA
j_gene: TRBJ2-1
d_gene: TRBD2
v_gene: TRBV6-1

CDR3aa: CASSARPGVGTDTQYF
CDR3nt: TGTGCCAGCAGTGCTAGACCGGGCGTTGGCACAGATACGCAGTATTTT
abundance: few
j_gene: TRBJ2-3
d_gene: NA
v_gene: TRBV6-1

CDR3aa: CASRPYGGGANVLTF
CDR3nt: TGCGCCAGCAGGCCCTATGGTGGCGGGGCCAACGTCCTGACTTTC
abundance: NA
j_gene: TRBJ2-6
d_gene: NA
v_gene: TRBV5-1

CDR3aa: CAISDREDQPQHF
CDR3nt: TGTGCCATCAGTGACAGGGAAGACCAGCCCCAGCATTTT
abundance: once
j_gene: TRBJ1-5
d_gene: NA
v_gene: TRBV10-3

CDR3aa: CASSFFAGSNTGELFF
CDR3nt: TGCGCCAGCAGCTTCTTTGCGGGGTCCAACACCGGGGAGCTGTTTTTT
abundance: once
j_gene: TRBJ2-2
d_gene: NA
v_gene: TRBV5-1

CDR3aa: CASRKWGTGELFF
CDR3nt: TGTGCCAGCAGAAAGTGGGGAACCGGGGAGCTGTTTTTT
abundance: NA
j_gene: TRBJ2-2
d_gene: NA
v_gene: TRBV6-5

CDR3aa: CASSLASTYNEQFF
CDR3nt: TGTGCCAGCAGCCTAGCGTCAACCTACAATGAGCAGTTCTTC
abundance: NA
j_gene: TRBJ2-1
d_gene: NA
v_gene: TRBV2

CDR3aa: CASSHQGTSGYNEQFF
CDR3nt: TGTGCCAGCAGCCACCAGGGGACTAGCGGTTACAATGAGCAGTTCTTC
abundance: NA
j_gene: TRBJ2-1
d_gene: TRBD2
v_gene: TRBV4-2

CDR3aa: CASSPRGLGDYEQYF
CDR3nt: TGTGCCAGCAGCCCCAGGGGCTTGGGAGACTACGAGCAGTACTTC
abundance: NA
j_gene: TRBJ2-7
d_gene: NA
v_gene: TRBV27

CDR3aa: CASSSTSGPNTGELFF
CDR3nt: TGCGCCAGCAGCTCCACGAGCGGGCCGAACACCGGGGAGCTGTTTTTT
abundance: NA
j_gene: TRBJ2-2
d_gene: NA
v_gene: TRBV5-1

CDR3aa: CASSSDGVLGNEQYF
CDR3nt: TGTGCCAGCAGCTCCGACGGGGTGCTGGGTAACGAGCAGTACTTC
abundance: NA
j_gene: TRBJ2-7
d_gene: NA
v_gene: TRBV7-9

CDR3aa: CASSTRQGEKLFF
CDR3nt: TGTGCCAGTAGCACCCGACAGGGGGAAAAACTGTTTTTT
abundance: once
j_gene: TRBJ1-4
d_gene: TRBD1
v_gene: TRBV19

CDR3aa: CASQDRTSGLYEQYF
CDR3nt: TGCGCCAGCCAAGACCGGACTAGCGGACTCTACGAGCAGTACTTC
abundance: few
j_gene: TRBJ2-7
d_gene: TRBD2
v_gene: TRBV5-1

CDR3aa: CASSRDRARYNEQFF
CDR3nt: TGTGCCAGCAGTCGGGACCGAGCGAGATACAATGAGCAGTTCTTC
abundance: NA
j_gene: TRBJ2-1
d_gene: NA
v_gene: TRBV28

CDR3aa: CATFDRTANKAGNTIYF
CDR3nt: TGTGCCACCTTTGACAGAACGGCAAATAAAGCGGGAAACACCATATATTTT
abundance: few
j_gene: TRBJ1-3
d_gene: NA
v_gene: TRBV28

CDR3aa: CAISSGANYGYTF
CDR3nt: TGTGCCATCTCGTCCGGAGCTAACTATGGCTACACCTTC
abundance: NA
j_gene: TRBJ1-2
d_gene: NA
v_gene: TRBV6-5

CDR3aa: CASSLVGPPGGRAYEQYF
CDR3nt: TGTGCCAGCAGCTTAGTGGGCCCCCCCGGAGGGAGAGCCTACGAGCAGTACTTC
abundance: NA
j_gene: TRBJ2-7
d_gene: NA
v_gene: TRBV7-8

CDR3aa: CASSLAPGKPYGYTF
CDR3nt: TGTGCCAGCAGCTTGGCCCCTGGGAAACCCTATGGCTACACCTTC
abundance: NA
j_gene: TRBJ1-2
d_gene: NA
v_gene: TRBV5-8

CDR3aa: CASSDAVLGNYGYTF
CDR3nt: TGTGCCAGCAGTGATGCCGTGCTAGGGAACTATGGCTACACCTTC
abundance: few
j_gene: TRBJ1-2
d_gene: NA
v_gene: TRBV28

CDR3aa: CASGRTGRNGYGYTF
CDR3nt: TGTGCCAGCGGGCGGACAGGGCGGAACGGGTATGGCTACACCTTC
abundance: once
j_gene: TRBJ1-2
d_gene: TRBD1
v_gene: TRBV27

CDR3aa: CASSPGGYYEQYF
CDR3nt: TGTGCCAGCAGTCCAGGGGGATACTACGAGCAGTACTTC
abundance: NA
j_gene: TRBJ2-7
d_gene: TRBD1
v_gene: TRBV5-4